The 27 T cell receptor beta chains below were found in one sample sequenced in a study of STAT5B mutations in CD4+ large granular lymphocyte leukemia. The method was immunoSEQ multiplex PCR; TCRdb's version includes in-frame clones alone and lacks a portion of them. The data show tens of thousands of clones, about four fifths seen once. The source material was CD4+ T cells from blood buffy coats. These TCRs come from a human donor in good health.

The chain carries TRBV6-1 and TRBJ2-7, with 7 bases fitting TRBD2. CDR1 is MNHNS, CDR2 SASEGT, per germline. CDR3 length: 14 amino acids. Trimming at V came to 4 bases and at J to 0 bases, leaving 3 bases not matched to a gene. The CDR3 is CASSGGGNSYEQYF. CDR3 nucleotides: TGTGCCAGCAGTGGGGGGGGTAACTCCTACGAGCAGTACTTC.

The chain uses TRBV15 and TRBJ1-1; D ambiguous. Germline values: CDR1 LNHNV, CDR2 YYDKDF (reference sequence). The V and J ends lost 1 base and 1 base respectively, with 10 bases between them. This CDR3 has 15 amino acids. Here the CDR3 reads CATSRVIGSNTEAFF. The CDR3 bases are TGTGCCACCAGCAGAGTTATTGGATCGAACACTGAAGCTTTCTTT.

This clone was counted only a few times. The chain carries TRBV7-2 and TRBJ2-2, with 11 bases matching TRBD2. V trimming: 5 bases; J trimming: 6 bases; junction bases outside the gene matches: 8. The CDR3 loop spans 16 amino acids. Germline V lookup: CDR1 SGHTA, CDR2 FQGNSA. CDR3 loop: CASSPHALAGAGELFF. The DNA for the CDR3 is TGTGCCAGCAGCCCCCACGCACTAGCGGGAGCCGGGGAGCTGTTTTTT.

The chain couples TRBV7-9 to TRBJ2-3, with 14 bases lining up with TRBD2. CDR3 length equals 17 residues. Germline V gives CDR1 SEHNR, CDR2 FQNEAQ (reference sequence). V trimming: 5 bases; J trimming: 3 bases; junction bases outside the gene matches: 7. CDR3 protein: CASSPPGTSGGTDTQYF. CDR3 DNA: TGTGCCAGCAGCCCACCCGGGACTAGCGGGGGAACAGATACGCAGTATTTT.

The chain couples TRBV7-6 to TRBJ2-2, with no clear D. CDR1 is SGHVS and CDR2 is FNYEAQ in the germline V gene. Trimming left V 3 bases short and J 4 bases short, with 3 bases between. The CDR3 spans 12 residues. The CDR3 DNA reads as TGTGCCAGCAGCTTGGGCACCGGGGAGCTGTTTTTT. It specifies CASSLGTGELFF.

This clone was found once. The chain's CDR3 is CASREDPTDTQYF. CDR3 DNA sequence: TGTGCCAGCAGGGAGGACCCCACAGATACGCAGTATTTT. The chain uses TRBV6-6 and TRBJ2-3; maybe TRBD2 (5 bases). V was trimmed by 6 bases and J by 2 bases, leaving 9 bases between them. The CDR3 length is 13 residues. Germline CDR1 MNHNY, CDR2 SVGAGI (reference sequence).

CDR3 DNA sequence: TGCGCCAGCAGCTTGGCAGGGACCAAGCAAGAGACCCAGTACTTC. Its protein product is CASSLAGTKQETQYF. The chain couples TRBV5-1 to TRBJ2-5; D is perhaps TRBD1 or TRBD2 (5 bases each). This CDR3 spans 15 amino acids. The germline gives CDR1 SGHRS, CDR2 YFSETQ. V lost 0 bases and J 2 bases, leaving 11 bases between the germline ends.

V is TRBV19 and J is TRBJ2-3; no firm D call. Trimming stripped 5 bases from V and 4 bases from J, with 10 bases between. CDR3 length: 13 residues. CDR1 is LNHDA and CDR2 is SQIVND in the germline V gene (reference sequence). CDR3 sequence reads: CASSSTYADTQYF. The CDR3 DNA sequence: TGTGCCAGTAGTTCCACCTATGCAGATACGCAGTATTTT.

This rearrangement joins TRBV5-1 to TRBJ2-6, with 8 bases fitting TRBD1. The ends lost 6 bases at V and 0 bases at J; junction bases unmatched: 2. CDR1 is SGHRS and CDR2 is YFSETQ in the germline V gene. The CDR3 has 15 amino acids. The CDR3 DNA is TGCGCCAGCACAGGGGGCGACTCTGGGGCCAACGTCCTGACTTTC. Protein product: CASTGGDSGANVLTF.

This clone was seen a single time. In nucleotides, the CDR3 is TGCAGCGCCAGGGGGTCTGGAAACACCATATATTTT. Protein: CSARGSGNTIYF. V gene TRBV29-1 combines with J gene TRBJ1-3; TRBD1 aligns across 7 bases. From germline, CDR1 is SQVTM and CDR2 ANQGSEA. This CDR3 has 12 residues. Unmatched junction bases numbered 1, after V lost 7 bases and J lost 1 base.

The chain combines TRBV29-1 with TRBJ1-5, with a possible D match to TRBD1 (5 bases). Trimming stripped 2 bases from V and 7 bases from J, with 12 bases between. Germline V lookup: CDR1 SQVTM, CDR2 ANQGSEA. The CDR3 covers 13 residues. DNA for the CDR3: TGCAGCGTTGAATGGGGAAGGGGACAGCCCCAGCATTTT. As protein: CSVEWGRGQPQHF.

The V call is TRBV7-8, the J call TRBJ1-3; unclear D gene. The CDR3 runs to 17 residues. Germline V CDR1 and CDR2: SGHVS, FQNEAQ. The V end lost 2 bases, the J end lost 0 bases, and 14 bases lay between the germline ends. CDR3 bases: TGTGCCAGCAGCTTATACCGGGGTTCGATCTCTGGAAACACCATATATTTT. This gives the protein CASSLYRGSISGNTIYF.

The chain employs TRBV7-2 and TRBJ1-2, with 7 bases lining up with TRBD1. Germline values: CDR1 SGHTA, CDR2 FQGNSA. V was pared by 3 bases and J by 4 bases, with 5 bases of the junction left unmatched. There are 14 residues in the CDR3. CDR3 nucleotides: TGTGCCAGCAGCTTGCCACAGGGGAGCTATGGCTACACCTTC. This encodes CASSLPQGSYGYTF.

This clone was counted once. The rearrangement links TRBV9 to TRBJ2-2; 7 bases line up with TRBD1. The CDR3 contains 17 residues. Germline CDR1 SGDLS, CDR2 YYNGEE. Losses at the gene ends were 3 bases for V and 0 bases for J; bases not matched to a gene: 8. CDR3 loop: CASSARPQGANTGELFF. The CDR3 nucleotides read TGTGCCAGCAGCGCCCGCCCTCAGGGGGCGAACACCGGGGAGCTGTTTTTT.

This clone was seen more than once but under ten times. The V and J genes are TRBV18 and TRBJ1-1; D remains unclear. Germline lookup yields CDR1 KGHSH and CDR2 LQKENI. Trimming left V 0 bases short and J 4 bases short, with 6 bases between. This CDR3 comprises 13 residues. CDR3 bases: TGTGCCAGCTCACCACCCGCATTCACTGAAGCTTTCTTT. Translated, it gives CASSPPAFTEAFF.

A few counts support this clone. The chain has TRBV11-2 and TRBJ2-3; D is possibly TRBD1 (5 bases). The CDR3 contains 14 residues. Germline V gives CDR1 SGHAT, CDR2 FQNNGV. The V end lost 3 bases, the J end lost 4 bases, and 11 bases lay between the germline ends. The chain's CDR3 is CASSFKGLADTQYF. In DNA, the CDR3 is TGTGCCAGCAGCTTTAAGGGGCTAGCAGATACGCAGTATTTT.

This rearrangement joins TRBV5-6 to TRBJ1-1; unclear D gene. The germline CDR1 and CDR2 sequences are SGHDT and YYEEEE. V was cut by 4 bases and J by 0 bases, with 13 bases left in between. The CDR3 has 15 amino acids. In nucleotides, the CDR3 is TGTGCCAGCAGCCGGCGTACCAACTTGAACACTGAAGCTTTCTTT. It translates to CASSRRTNLNTEAFF.

This clone was counted a few times. The V gene is TRBV29-1, the J gene TRBJ2-2, with TRBD2 identical over 7 bases. Trimming cost V 5 bases and J 5 bases; bases outside gene matches: 8. CDR3 length: 14 residues. In germline, CDR1 is SQVTM, CDR2 ANQGSEA. CDR3 coding DNA: TGCAGCGTTTCTGGCGGGAGAGGAACCGGGGAGCTGTTTTTT. Protein: CSVSGGRGTGELFF.

The chain has TRBV13 and TRBJ2-1; D is unresolved. V shed 5 bases and J shed 3 bases, with 5 bases lying between them. CDR1 PRHDT and CDR2 FYEKMQ come from the germline V gene (reference sequence). The CDR3 is made up of 12 amino acids. CDR3 in amino acids: CASSTLYNEQFF. The CDR3 DNA reads TGTGCCAGCAGCACCCTCTACAATGAGCAGTTCTTC.

V is TRBV6-1 and J is TRBJ1-2; unclear D gene. Trimming stripped 7 bases from V and 3 bases from J, with 6 bases between. Germline V lookup: CDR1 MNHNS, CDR2 SASEGT. The length of the CDR3 is 11 residues. The CDR3 DNA reads TGTGCCAGCACACACGACTATGGCTACACCTTC. Amino acids: CASTHDYGYTF.

The chain recombines TRBV7-3 with TRBJ2-5, with TRBD2 as a possible D gene (6 bases). Trimming shortened V by 4 bases and J by 3 bases, and 9 bases separated the two germline ends. The CDR3 contains 13 residues. CDR1 SGHTA and CDR2 FQGTGA come from the germline V gene. The CDR3: CASSSASEETQYF. The CDR3, as DNA: TGTGCCAGCAGCTCGGCTAGCGAAGAGACCCAGTACTTC.

This chain links TRBV10-3 with TRBJ2-1; 11 positions match TRBD1. The CDR3 contains 18 residues. Germline V lookup: CDR1 ENHRY, CDR2 SYGVKD. V shed 10 bases, J shed 5 bases, and the junction held 19 bases outside the gene matches. The CDR3 nucleotides read TGTGCCAGCAGGGGGACAGGGGGGACTCACAAGGCGAACAATGAGCAGTTCTTC. Protein sequence: CASRGTGGTHKANNEQFF.

This clone was observed a single time. This chain joins TRBV9 and TRBJ2-5; TRBD1 matches 10 bases. CDR3 length: 14 residues. Per germline, CDR1 SGDLS and CDR2 YYNGEE. With 6 bases clipped from V and 5 bases from J, the junction kept 7 bases outside the gene matches. This CDR3 is CASNPGTGVETQYF. CDR3 nucleotides: TGTGCCAGCAACCCCGGGACAGGGGTCGAGACCCAGTACTTC.

The chain employs TRBV27 and TRBJ2-1; D unresolved. Between the trimmed V and J ends, which lost 2 bases and 12 bases, there was a span of 8 bases. Germline-derived CDR1 and CDR2 are MNHEY and SMNVEV (reference sequence). CDR3 length: 11 residues. This chain's CDR3 is CASSLVVGQFF. DNA for the CDR3: TGTGCCAGCAGTTTAGTAGTCGGGCAGTTCTTC.

The V gene is TRBV6-5, the J gene TRBJ2-5; D is possibly TRBD1 (5 bases). This CDR3 is 14 amino acids long. Trimming removed 2 bases at V and 5 bases at J, with 12 bases between. Germline CDR1 MNHEY, CDR2 SVGAGI. Here the CDR3 reads CASSYRGSSETQYF. The CDR3 DNA reads TGTGCCAGCAGTTACAGGGGTAGCTCGGAGACCCAGTACTTC.

This clone has just one count. The CDR3 DNA follows: TGCGCCAGCAGCCAAGTTATCCCCTCGAAGCAGTTCTTC. Translated, it gives CASSQVIPSKQFF. The rearrangement links TRBV4-1 to TRBJ2-1; no clear D gene. CDR3 size: 13 residues. V lost 1 base to trimming and J lost 11 bases, with 12 bases between them. Germline lookup yields CDR1 MGHRA and CDR2 YSYEKL.

The chain combines TRBV27 with TRBJ2-7, with D tentatively TRBD2 (7 bases). CDR3 size: 14 residues. Trimming removed 10 bases at V and 2 bases at J, with 18 bases between. Germline V gene sequence: CDR1 MNHEY, CDR2 SMNVEV (reference sequence). This chain's CDR3 is CATSGGAQTYEQYF. DNA for the CDR3: TGTGCCACCTCGGGGGGCGCACAAACCTACGAGCAGTACTTC.